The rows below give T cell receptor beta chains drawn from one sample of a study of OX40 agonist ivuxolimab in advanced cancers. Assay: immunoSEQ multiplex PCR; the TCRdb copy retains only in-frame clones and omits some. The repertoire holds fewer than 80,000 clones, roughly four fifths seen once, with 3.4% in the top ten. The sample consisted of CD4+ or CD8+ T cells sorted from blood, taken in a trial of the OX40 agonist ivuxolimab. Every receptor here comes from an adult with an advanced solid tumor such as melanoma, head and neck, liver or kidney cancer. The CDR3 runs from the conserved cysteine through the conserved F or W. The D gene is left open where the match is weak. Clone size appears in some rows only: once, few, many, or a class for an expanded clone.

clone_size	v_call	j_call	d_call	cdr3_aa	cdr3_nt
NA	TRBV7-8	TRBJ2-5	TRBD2	CASIPDPTSGEIRETQYF	TGTGCCAGCATCCCCGACCCGACTAGCGGGGAAATTCGTGAGACCCAGTACTTC
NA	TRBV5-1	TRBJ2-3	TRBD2	CASSLGPASGRADTQYF	TGCGCCAGCAGCTTGGGGCCGGCCAGCGGGAGGGCAGATACGCAGTATTTT
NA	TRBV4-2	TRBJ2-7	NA	CASSQDQGVVSHGQYF	TGTGCCAGCAGCCAAGACCAGGGAGTGGTTTCGCACGGGCAGTACTTC
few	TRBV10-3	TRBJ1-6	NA	CANRDGITNSPLHF	TGTGCCAACCGGGACGGAATTACTAATTCACCCCTCCACTTT
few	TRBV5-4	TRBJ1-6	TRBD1	CASSPRQGGSPLHF	TGTGCCAGCAGCCCGAGACAGGGCGGCTCACCCCTCCACTTT
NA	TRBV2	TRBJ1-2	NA	CASSEKGDGYTF	TGTGCCAGCAGTGAGAAGGGGGATGGCTACACCTTC
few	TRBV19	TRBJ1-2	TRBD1	CASRGQDGYGYTF	TGTGCCAGCCGGGGACAGGATGGCTATGGCTACACCTTC
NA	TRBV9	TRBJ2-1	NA	CASSNQPGTNNEQFF	TGTGCCAGCAGCAACCAACCCGGGACCAACAATGAGCAGTTCTTC
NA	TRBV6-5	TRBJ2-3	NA	CVSSYSTASTDTQYF	TGTGTCAGCAGTTACTCGACAGCCTCCACAGATACGCAGTATTTT
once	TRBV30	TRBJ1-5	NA	CAWTISGKQPQHF	TGTGCCTGGACCATATCGGGGAAGCAGCCCCAGCATTTT
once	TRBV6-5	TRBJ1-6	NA	CASRRGYDNSPLHF	TGTGCCAGCAGGAGGGGTTATGATAATTCACCCCTCCACTTT
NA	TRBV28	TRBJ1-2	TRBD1	CASSPSGTGDLGGYTF	TGTGCCAGCAGTCCTTCCGGGACAGGGGATCTTGGTGGCTACACCTTC
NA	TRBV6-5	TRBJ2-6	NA	CASQSSGANVLTF	TGTGCCAGCCAGAGCTCTGGGGCCAACGTCCTGACTTTC
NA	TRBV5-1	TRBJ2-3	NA	CASSLAVVSTDTQYF	TGCGCCAGCAGCTTGGCCGTAGTTAGCACAGATACGCAGTATTTT
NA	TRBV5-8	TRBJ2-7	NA	CASSRGDTGQQYF	TGTGCCAGCAGCCGGGGGGACACCGGTCAGCAGTACTTC
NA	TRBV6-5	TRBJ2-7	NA	CASSNRYEQYF	TGTGCCAGCAGTAACCGTTACGAGCAGTACTTC
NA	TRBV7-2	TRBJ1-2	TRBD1	CASSVGQGYGYTF	TGTGCCAGCAGCGTCGGACAGGGCTATGGCTACACCTTC
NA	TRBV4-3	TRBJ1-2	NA	CASSQDLSGEDYGYTF	TGCGCCAGCAGCCAAGATCTATCAGGGGAAGACTATGGCTACACCTTC
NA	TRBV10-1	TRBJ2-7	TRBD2	CASSDPLRLAGRTYEQYF	TGCGCCAGCAGTGACCCTTTACGACTAGCGGGGAGAACCTACGAGCAGTACTTC
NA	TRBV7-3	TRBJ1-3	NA	CASSSTGTPGNTIYF	TGTGCCAGCAGTTCAACCGGGACCCCTGGAAACACCATATATTTT
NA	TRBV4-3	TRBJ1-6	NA	CASSQEIGRNSPLHF	TGCGCCAGCAGCCAAGAGATAGGGCGGAATTCACCCCTCCACTTT
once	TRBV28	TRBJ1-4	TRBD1	CASSFGTGPNEKLFF	TGTGCCAGCAGTTTCGGGACAGGGCCAAATGAAAAACTGTTTTTT
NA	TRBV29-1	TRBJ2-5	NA	CSPNGELETQYF	TGCAGCCCAAATGGGGAGTTGGAGACCCAGTACTTC
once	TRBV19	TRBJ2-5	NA	CASSIQGGNMETQYF	TGTGCCAGTAGTATACAGGGAGGTAACATGGAGACCCAGTACTTC
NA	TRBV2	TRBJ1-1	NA	CASSDSWNTEAFF	TGTGCCAGCAGTGACTCTTGGAACACTGAAGCTTTCTTT
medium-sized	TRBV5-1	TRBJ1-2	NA	CASSLQGLNTGYTF	TGCGCCAGCAGCTTACAGGGACTAAATACAGGCTACACCTTC
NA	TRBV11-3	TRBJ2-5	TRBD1	CASSLRGETQYF	TGTGCCAGCAGCCTCAGGGGGGAGACCCAGTACTTC
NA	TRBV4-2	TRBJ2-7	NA	CASSQEVGIDEQYF	TGTGCCAGCAGCCAAGAGGTTGGAATAGACGAGCAGTACTTC
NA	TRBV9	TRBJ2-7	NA	CASSATGNEQYF	TGTGCCAGCAGCGCAACAGGGAACGAGCAGTACTTC
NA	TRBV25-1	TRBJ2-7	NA	CASSGQIYEQYF	TGTGCCAGTAGTGGACAGATCTACGAGCAGTACTTC
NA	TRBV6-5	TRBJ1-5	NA	CASRTDRNQPQHF	TGTGCCAGCAGAACCGACAGGAATCAGCCCCAGCATTTT
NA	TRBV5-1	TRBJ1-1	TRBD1	CASSLQGAEDTEAFF	TGCGCCAGCAGCTTACAGGGGGCGGAGGACACTGAAGCTTTCTTT
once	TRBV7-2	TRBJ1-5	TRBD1	CASSWDRDRYQPQHF	TGTGCCAGCAGCTGGGACAGGGATAGGTATCAGCCCCAGCATTTT
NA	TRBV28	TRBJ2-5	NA	CASSLSQKETQYF	TGTGCCAGCAGTTTATCCCAGAAAGAGACCCAGTACTTC
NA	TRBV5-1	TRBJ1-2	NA	CASSSQGTDGYTF	TGCGCCAGCAGCTCCCAGGGTACCGATGGCTACACCTTC
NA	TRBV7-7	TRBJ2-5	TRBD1	CASSRGKILGPRRRETQYF	TGTGCTAGCAGCAGGGGGAAGATACTAGGTCCTCGCCGTAGGGAGACCCAGTACTTC
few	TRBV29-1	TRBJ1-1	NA	CSVDNTNTEAFF	TGCAGCGTTGATAACACGAACACTGAAGCTTTCTTT
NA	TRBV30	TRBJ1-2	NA	CAWSVVNYGYTF	TGTGCCTGGAGTGTAGTAAACTATGGCTACACCTTC
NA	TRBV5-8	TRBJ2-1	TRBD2	CASSLLLADYNEQFF	TGTGCCAGCAGCTTATTACTAGCGGACTACAATGAGCAGTTCTTC
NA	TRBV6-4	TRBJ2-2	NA	CASSREQGYTGELFF	TGTGCCAGCAGTAGAGAACAGGGATACACCGGGGAGCTGTTTTTT
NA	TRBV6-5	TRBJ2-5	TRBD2	CASRRLAGYETQYF	TGTGCCAGCAGGAGACTAGCGGGGTATGAGACCCAGTACTTC
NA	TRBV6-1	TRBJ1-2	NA	CASRTQGLQGYTF	TGTGCCAGCAGGACGCAGGGCTTGCAGGGCTACACCTTC
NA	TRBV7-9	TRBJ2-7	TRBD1	CASKQQGESYEQYF	TGTGCCAGCAAGCAACAGGGGGAAAGCTACGAGCAGTACTTC
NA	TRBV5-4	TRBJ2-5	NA	CASSPGTGQETQYF	TGTGCCAGTTCCCCCGGGACCGGACAAGAGACCCAGTACTTC
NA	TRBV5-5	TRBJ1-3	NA	CASRAPGVSSGNTIYF	TGTGCCAGCAGGGCGCCAGGGGTCTCCTCTGGAAACACCATATATTTT
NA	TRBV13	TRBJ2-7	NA	CASSFLDGSYEQYF	TGTGCCAGCAGCTTTCTCGACGGCTCCTACGAGCAGTACTTC
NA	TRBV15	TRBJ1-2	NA	CATSRDLVYYGYTF	TGTGCCACCAGCAGAGACCTTGTATACTATGGCTACACCTTC
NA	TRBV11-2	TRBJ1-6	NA	CASSLRQGGSSYNSPLHF	TGTGCCAGCAGCTTACGGCAGGGCGGAAGCTCCTATAATTCACCCCTCCACTTT
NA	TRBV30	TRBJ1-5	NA	CAWSVGADNQPQHF	TGTGCCTGGAGTGTAGGGGCAGACAATCAGCCCCAGCATTTT
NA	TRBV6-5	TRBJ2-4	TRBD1	CASSYRTGENIQYF	TGTGCCAGCAGTTACCGGACAGGGGAAAACATTCAGTACTTC
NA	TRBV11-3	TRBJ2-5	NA	CASSLGGGGRRETQYF	TGTGCCAGCAGCTTAGGCGGCGGGGGCCGCCGGGAGACCCAGTACTTC